The 18 T cell receptor beta chains listed next were all sequenced from one sample in a study of CD8 T cells in ankylosing spondylitis. These receptors' targets are unknown. TCRdb processed the 5' RACE reads anew with MiXCR; each CDR3 protein has one entry. Of fewer than 750,000 distinct CDR3 sequences in the sample, around 20% were seen once. Whole-study results and caveats: In ankylosing spondylitis blood, a motif of seven to nine highly homologous TCR beta variants appeared characteristic.

The sample consisted of blood, either unsorted or a sorted T cell fraction (not recorded which). Receptors originate from a male donor with ankylosing spondylitis.

In this sample, this clonotype turned up many times. The chain is built from TRBV7-9 and TRBJ1-5; D is uncertain. Germline values: CDR1 SEHNR, CDR2 FQNEAQ (reference sequence). There are 13 residues in the CDR3. The germline V and J ends were trimmed by 3 bases and 4 bases, with 7 bases remaining between them. Here the CDR3 DNA reads TGTGCCAGCAGCTTTACGCAGAATCAGCCCCAGCATTTT. Translating gives CASSFTQNQPQHF.

The chain employs TRBV7-2 and TRBJ1-2, with a tentative D call TRBD1 (5 bases). The CDR3 totals 14 residues. CDR1 SGHTA and CDR2 FQGNSA come from the germline V gene. Trimming shortened V by 2 bases and J by 4 bases, and 11 bases separated the two germline ends. CDR3 sequence (DNA): TGTGCCAGCAGCTTACAGGGCAGGACCTATGGCTACACCTTC. This sequence encodes CASSLQGRTYGYTF. The whole variable domain, filled in from reference TRBV7-2 and TRBJ1-2, reads GAGVSQSPSNKVTEKGKDVELRCDPISGHTALYWYRQSLGQGLEFLIYFQGNSAPDKSGLPSDRFSAERTGGSVSTLTIQRTQQEDSAVYLCASSLQGRTYGYTFGSGTRLTVV.

This clonotype was counted between two and nine times. The chain combines TRBV11-1 with TRBJ2-1; TRBD2 matches at 12 bases. Germline CDR1 SGHAT, CDR2 FQDESV (reference sequence). J was trimmed by 0 bases and V by 4 bases; bases with no gene match: 7. The CDR3 consists of 18 residues. In nucleotides, the CDR3 is TGTGCCAGCAGCTCCACCCTAGCGGGGGGGAGCTCCTACAATGAGCAGTTCTTC. Its translation: CASSSTLAGGSSYNEQFF.

This clonotype was observed a handful of times. The V call is TRBV5-1, the J call TRBJ2-1; 12 bases line up with TRBD2. Germline V CDR1 and CDR2: SGHRS, YFSETQ. The CDR3 length is 17 residues. With V trimmed by 4 bases and J by 2 bases, 7 bases remained unmatched. The CDR3 reads CASSPRTSGIPYNEQFF. For the CDR3, the DNA is TGCGCCAGCAGCCCTCGGACTAGCGGGATACCCTACAATGAGCAGTTCTTC.

This clonotype was seen only a few times. This chain links TRBV27 with TRBJ1-1, with D possibly being TRBD1 (5 bases). The ends were cut back, 2 bases at V and 11 bases at J, with 21 bases in the middle. This CDR3 region has 15 residues. CDR1 is MNHEY, CDR2 SMNVEV, per germline (reference sequence). The DNA of the CDR3 is TGTGCCAGCAGTTTAAGGGCCGGGGGAGCCCGAGGTGCTTTCTTT. Amino acid sequence: CASSLRAGGARGAFF.

The rearrangement uses TRBV27 and TRBJ1-2; the match to TRBD1 covers 9 bases. Looked up from germline, CDR1 is MNHEY and CDR2 is SMNVEV (reference sequence). This CDR3 region has 17 residues. With 5 bases clipped from V and 8 bases from J, the junction kept 18 bases outside the gene matches. The CDR3 here is CASSPNPRDRDRWGYTF. The CDR3 DNA reads as TGTGCCAGCAGTCCCAACCCCCGGGACAGGGATCGATGGGGCTACACCTTC.

This clonotype was counted a few times. The chain employs TRBV12-3 or TRBV12-4 and TRBJ1-6; unclear D gene. Trimming stripped 10 bases from V and 9 bases from J, with 16 bases between. The CDR3 runs 13 residues. The CDR3 DNA reads as TGTGCCACTTCTAATTCGGTCGGTTCACCCCTCCACTTT. Residues: CATSNSVGSPLHF.

This chain connects TRBV15 to TRBJ1-2, with 8 bases that match TRBD1. J gave up 5 bases and V 0 bases, and 11 bases lay outside the gene matches. The germline gives CDR1 LNHNV, CDR2 YYDKDF (reference sequence). CDR3 size: 17 residues. The CDR3 loop is CATSRDPGQDDKYGYTF. As DNA, the CDR3 is TGTGCCACCAGCAGAGATCCGGGACAGGACGATAAATATGGCTACACCTTC. The full variable domain, rest sourced from reference TRBV15 and TRBJ1-2, is DAMVIQNPRYQVTQFGKPVTLSCSQTLNHNVMYWYQQKSSQAPKLLFHYYDKDFNNEADTPDNFQSRRPNTSFCFLDIRSPGLGDTAMYLCATSRDPGQDDKYGYTFGSGTRLTVV.

The chain recombines TRBV30 with TRBJ2-2; TRBD1 agrees at 7 bases. Per germline, CDR1 GTSNPN and CDR2 SVGIG (reference sequence). V lost 5 bases and J lost 3; bases outside the gene matches: 3. The CDR3 extends over 13 amino acids. The CDR3 sequence is CAWRDSYTGELFF. The CDR3 DNA is TGTGCCTGGCGGGACAGTTACACCGGGGAGCTGTTTTTT. Complete variable domain (other parts from reference TRBV30 and TRBJ2-2): SQTIHQWPATLVQPVGSPLSLECTVEGTSNPNLYWYRQAAGRGLQLLFYSVGIGQISSEVPQNLSASRPQDRQFILSSKKLLLSDSGFYLCAWRDSYTGELFFGEGSRLTVL.

This clonotype was seen a handful of times. The rearrangement uses TRBV5-6 and TRBJ1-1; TRBD1 agrees at 7 bases. Germline CDR1 is SGHDT and CDR2 is YYEEEE. V shed 5 bases and J 0 bases; nucleotides not matched to a gene: 7. The CDR3 covers 15 residues. The CDR3 is CASRYRGLMNTEAFF. CDR3 nucleotide sequence: TGTGCCAGCAGGTACAGGGGCCTTATGAACACTGAAGCTTTCTTT.

The V gene is TRBV2, the J gene TRBJ2-1, with 11 bases lining up with TRBD2. The V and J ends lost 6 bases and 8 bases, in that order; junction bases with no gene match: 9. The length of the CDR3 is 15 residues. The germline V gene encodes CDR1 SNHLY and CDR2 FYNNEI. The CDR3 loop reads CASSRTSGFWDEQFF. DNA for the CDR3: TGTGCCAGCAGCAGGACTAGCGGGTTCTGGGATGAGCAGTTCTTC.

V usage is TRBV6-6 and J usage is TRBJ2-7, with 7 bases matching TRBD2. The CDR3 is 13 residues long. Germline V gives CDR1 MNHNY, CDR2 SVGAGI (reference sequence). V shed 11 bases and J 0 bases; nucleotides not matched to a gene: 7. The CDR3 DNA follows: TGTGCCGTGGGAGGGGCTTTCTCCTACGAGCAGTACTTC. It codes for CAVGGAFSYEQYF.

There are a few counts of this clonotype. This sequence joins TRBV20-1 and TRBJ2-1; perhaps TRBD2 as D (6 bases). The CDR3 sequence is 13 residues long. Trimming stripped 0 bases from V and 8 bases from J, with 11 bases between. Germline values: CDR1 DFQATT, CDR2 SNEGSKA (reference sequence). The CDR3 region is CSAREEGHYEQFF. The DNA for the CDR3 is TGCAGTGCTAGAGAGGAGGGGCATTATGAGCAGTTCTTC.

The genes are TRBV29-1 and TRBJ1-1; no clear D. The V end lost 4 bases, the J end lost 4 bases, and 7 bases lay between the germline ends. The CDR3 sequence is 11 residues long. Germline loops: CDR1 SQVTM, CDR2 ANQGSEA. The CDR3 DNA follows: TGCAGCGTTGGCGGGGTCACTGAAGCTTTCTTT. The encoded protein is CSVGGVTEAFF.

This clonotype was recorded a few times. The V gene is TRBV12-3 or TRBV12-4, the J gene TRBJ2-5; D unclear. This CDR3 region has 12 residues. Trimming took off 3 bases at V and 11 bases at J, with 13 bases between the two ends. In nucleotides, the CDR3 is TGTGCCAGCAGTTTTGGAGTCCAGCGTCAGTACTTC. Translated, it gives CASSFGVQRQYF.

A few counts support this clonotype. The chain combines TRBV12-3 or TRBV12-4 with TRBJ1-1; perhaps TRBD1 as D (5 bases). The CDR3 runs to 18 residues. The V gene lost 4 bases and the J gene lost 3 bases, with 24 bases spanning the gap. The chain's CDR3 is CASSSRSLRGSAHTEAFF. The CDR3 bases are TGTGCCAGCAGTTCTCGGTCCTTAAGGGGCAGCGCCCACACTGAAGCTTTCTTT.

In its sample, this clonotype was seen a few times. The chain combines TRBV6-1 with TRBJ1-6; 10 positions match TRBD1. The germline CDR1 and CDR2 sequences are MNHNS and SASEGT. The CDR3 is 15 amino acids. J lost 5 bases, V lost 6 bases, and 4 bases had no gene match. The CDR3 nucleotides read TGTGCCAGCAGATCGGACAGGGGGAATAATTCACCCCTCCACTTT. Translated: CASRSDRGNNSPLHF.

The gene calls are TRBV12-3 or TRBV12-4 and TRBJ1-5; no clear D gene. This CDR3 contains 13 residues. In DNA form, the CDR3 reads TGTGCTTCCGCCGGGGTCAACAATCAGCCCCAGCATTTT. As protein: CASAGVNNQPQHF.